This TCR beta chain originates from a study of T cells after yellow fever vaccination. TCRdb independently ran MiXCR on the 5' RACE reads; one entry per CDR3 protein. Among fewer than 350,000 distinct CDR3 sequences listed, around 4% were seen once. Between the trimmed V and J ends, which lost 4 bases and 6 bases, there was a span of 14 bases. CDR1 is SGHRS, CDR2 YFSETQ, per germline. The CDR3 is 14 amino acids. This clonotype was recorded a few times. The sequence came from a man aged 18 to 29 who received the YFV17D yellow fever vaccine. The sample in question was PBMCs, obtained on the day of the yellow fever booster vaccination. The genes are TRBV5-1 and TRBJ2-1; a weak D match, TRBD2 (6 bases). CDR3 in DNA: TGCGCCAGCAGCCAGCCGGGAGCAGTCAATGAGCAGTTCTTC. This encodes CASSQPGAVNEQFF.